The 31 T cell receptor beta chains below come from one sample, sequenced in a study of blood T cell repertoires in COVID-19. This table comes from immunoSEQ multiplex PCR, and its TCRdb copy is limited to in-frame clones, with some not included. The sample lists about 480,000 clones, approximately 88% occurring once. The sample comprised PBMCs or T cells enriched from blood (not recorded which). The receptors originated from a woman in her thirties or forties who had recovered from COVID-19.

This chain connects TRBV10-3 to TRBJ1-2; D might be TRBD1 (5 bases). Germline CDR1 and CDR2: ENHRY and SYGVKD. This CDR3 is built from 13 residues. Trimming took off 7 bases at V and 4 bases at J, with 13 bases between the two ends. DNA for the CDR3: TGTGCCATCAACGGGGGTCTGGGCTATGGCTACACCTTC. Amino acids: CAINGGLGYGYTF.

This clone was counted a single time. The chain uses TRBV9 and TRBJ2-7; no definite D call. Germline CDR1 reads SGDLS; CDR2 reads YYNGEE. This CDR3 spans 14 amino acids. V lost 4 bases, J lost 3 bases, and 14 bases lay in between. CDR3 in amino acids: CASSPTAGNYEQYF. The CDR3 nucleotides are TGTGCCAGCAGCCCCACCGCAGGAAACTACGAGCAGTACTTC.

The genes are TRBV7-2 and TRBJ2-1; D uncertain. This CDR3 spans 12 amino acids. V lost 1 base to trimming and J lost 12 bases, with 10 bases between them. CDR1 and CDR2 from the germline V gene are SGHTA and FQGNSA. The CDR3 reads CASSLGRPGQFF. For the CDR3, the DNA is TGTGCCAGCAGCTTAGGACGCCCGGGGCAGTTCTTC.

The J gene is TRBJ1-6, the V gene TRBV6-5, with TRBD1 matching over 9 bases. The germline CDR1 and CDR2 sequences are MNHEY and SVGAGI. The CDR3 runs 13 residues. V lost 8 bases to trimming and J lost 7 bases; unmatched junction nucleotides: 3. Here the CDR3 reads CASRDRDNSPLHF. CDR3 sequence (DNA): TGTGCCAGCCGGGACAGGGACAATTCACCCCTCCACTTT.

The chain links TRBV27 to TRBJ1-4, with D tentatively TRBD1 (5 bases). V was trimmed by 6 bases and J by 7 bases, leaving 21 bases between them. This CDR3 spans 16 amino acids. Germline V gene sequence: CDR1 MNHEY, CDR2 SMNVEV (reference sequence). The CDR3 is CASRRTTGTGGEKLFF. The DNA for the CDR3 is TGTGCCAGCAGGCGAACCACAGGCACGGGGGGTGAAAAACTGTTTTTT.

V usage is TRBV13 and J usage is TRBJ1-2, with D tentatively TRBD1 (6 bases). CDR3 length: 12 amino acids. V was shortened by 1 base and J by 6 bases, with 6 bases between the two germline ends. Looked up from germline, CDR1 is PRHDT and CDR2 is FYEKMQ (reference sequence). The CDR3 protein is CASSLAGDGYTF. CDR3 nucleotides: TGTGCCAGCAGCTTAGCAGGGGATGGCTACACCTTC.

In DNA form, the CDR3 reads TGTGCCAGCAGTTCTTATAGCAATCAGCCCCAGCATTTT. Translation gives CASSSYSNQPQHF. The genes are TRBV28 and TRBJ1-5; no clear D gene. Looked up from germline, CDR1 is MDHEN and CDR2 is SYDVKM. The CDR3 is 13 residues long. Deletions cut 4 bases from V and 0 bases from J, with 4 bases between.

The V gene is TRBV6-2 or TRBV6-3, the J gene TRBJ2-7; 7 bases map to TRBD2. The CDR3 sequence is 15 residues long. Per germline, CDR1 MNHEY and CDR2 SVGEGT. V was clipped by 6 bases and J by 1 base; unmatched bases: 9. The CDR3: CASRPLTGGSYEQYF. CDR3 DNA: TGTGCCAGCAGACCTCTTACGGGAGGATCCTACGAGCAGTACTTC.

J is TRBJ2-5 and V is TRBV11-2, with 8 bases identical to TRBD1. The CDR3 loop spans 14 amino acids. J was trimmed by 7 bases and V by 5 bases; bases with no gene match: 9. The V gene's germline CDR1 is SGHAT and CDR2 FQNNGV. The CDR3 sequence: CASSAGTGTGTQYF. The CDR3 nucleotides are TGTGCCAGCAGCGCCGGGACAGGCACCGGGACCCAGTACTTC.

The chain uses TRBV5-1 and TRBJ2-1; TRBD2 aligns across 7 bases. From germline, CDR1 is SGHRS and CDR2 YFSETQ. Trimming cost V 1 base and J 6 bases; bases outside gene matches: 10. This CDR3 is built from 16 residues. The DNA of the CDR3 is TGCGCCAGCAGCTTGCTTGCGGGAGTAACCCGCAATGAGCAGTTCTTC. Translating gives CASSLLAGVTRNEQFF.

The rearrangement joins TRBV3-1 (or the pseudogene TRBV3-2) to TRBJ1-3; tentatively, D is TRBD1 (5 bases). Germline lookup yields CDR1 LGHDT and CDR2 YNNKEL (reference sequence). The CDR3 length is 13 residues. V was shortened by 5 bases and J by 5 bases, with 10 bases between the two germline ends. DNA for the CDR3: TGTGCCAGCAGCGCCGGGGGTAGAAACACCATATATTTT. Translating it yields CASSAGGRNTIYF.

J is TRBJ1-5 and V is TRBV10-3; D uncertain. Germline CDR1 ENHRY, CDR2 SYGVKD. The V end was cut by 2 bases, the J end by 5 bases, with 4 bases between. This CDR3 is built from 12 residues. The CDR3 bases are TGTGCCATCAGTGAGGGAGATCAGCCCCAGCATTTT. This gives the protein CAISEGDQPQHF.

This clone was recorded a few times. The chain couples TRBV27 to TRBJ2-2, with D hard to call. Trimming cost V 7 bases and J 0 bases, with 12 bases left between them. The CDR3 consists of 15 residues. Per the germline V gene, CDR1 is MNHEY and CDR2 is SMNVEV (reference sequence). CDR3 in amino acids: CASTLSFANTGELFF. The DNA of the CDR3 is TGTGCCAGCACCCTAAGCTTCGCGAACACCGGGGAGCTGTTTTTT.

J is TRBJ1-2 and V is TRBV28; 9 bases map to TRBD1. Germline CDR1 reads MDHEN; CDR2 reads SYDVKM. Trimming took 6 bases from V and 2 from J; bases not matched to a gene: 7. The CDR3 totals 15 residues. The CDR3 region has the DNA TGTGCCAGCAGCCCGGGACAGGGTTGGAACTATGGCTACACCTTC. Amino acids: CASSPGQGWNYGYTF.

The chain recombines TRBV18 with TRBJ2-1; 10 bases line up with TRBD2. With 5 bases clipped from V and 2 bases from J, the junction kept 12 bases outside the gene matches. CDR3 length equals 18 residues. Germline V gene lookup returns CDR1 KGHSH and CDR2 LQKENI. CDR3 sequence (DNA): TGTGCCAGCTCAAGGCGCGGCACCGGGACTAGCGCCTACAATGAGCAGTTCTTC. It yields the protein CASSRRGTGTSAYNEQFF.

In its sample, this clone was seen a few times. This chain joins TRBV12-5 and TRBJ1-2, with D possibly matching TRBD1 (5 bases). The CDR3 is 14 amino acids. V shed 3 bases and J shed 4 bases, with 12 bases lying between them. CDR1 and CDR2 from the germline V gene are LGHNT and FRNRAP. The CDR3 DNA is TGTGCTAGTGGTTTCCCAGGGTTCGGCTATGGCTACACCTTC. This translates into CASGFPGFGYGYTF.

This chain connects TRBV25-1 to TRBJ2-7; 9 bases are shared with TRBD2. V trimming: 4 bases; J trimming: 5 bases; junction bases outside the gene matches: 9. Per the germline V gene, CDR1 is MGHDK and CDR2 is SYGVNS. This CDR3 is built from 15 residues. CDR3 bases: TGTGCCAGCAGTGGGACTAGCGAAGAATACCACGAGCAGTACTTC. Translation: CASSGTSEEYHEQYF.

The CDR3 protein is CASNDFPGMEDNEQFF. The CDR3 DNA is TGTGCCAGTAACGATTTTCCCGGGATGGAGGACAATGAGCAGTTCTTC. V is TRBV19 and J is TRBJ2-1, with D perhaps TRBD2 (5 bases). This CDR3 is built from 16 residues. CDR1 and CDR2 (germline): LNHDA, SQIVND (reference sequence). The V gene lost 7 bases and the J gene lost 5 bases, with 21 bases spanning the gap.

This chain links TRBV27 with TRBJ2-5, with 8 bases aligning to TRBD2. Germline V lookup: CDR1 MNHEY, CDR2 SMNVEV (reference sequence). This CDR3 spans 15 amino acids. Losses at the gene ends were 2 bases for V and 5 bases for J; bases not matched to a gene: 7. In nucleotides, the CDR3 is TGTGCCAGCAGTTTAGGTAGCGGGACGGTCGAGACCCAGTACTTC. Translation: CASSLGSGTVETQYF.

This clone was seen only a few times. J is TRBJ2-3 and V is TRBV3-1 (or the pseudogene TRBV3-2); 9 bases agree with TRBD2. The germline V gene has CDR1 LGHDT and CDR2 YNNKEL (reference sequence). Losses at the gene ends were 6 bases for V and 3 bases for J; bases not matched to a gene: 1. The CDR3 covers 13 residues. The CDR3 reads CASRTSGTDTQYF. CDR3 nucleotide sequence: TGTGCCAGCAGGACTAGCGGTACAGATACGCAGTATTTT.

The gene calls are TRBV11-3 and TRBJ1-5, with 7 bases that match TRBD1. This CDR3 contains 16 residues. The ends lost 1 base at V and 3 bases at J; junction bases unmatched: 6. The V gene's germline CDR1 is SGHNT and CDR2 YENEEA. The CDR3 nucleotides read TGTGCCAGCAGCTTAGGGGAAGGGGGCCCCAATCAGCCCCAGCATTTT. Its translation is CASSLGEGGPNQPQHF.

The chain recombines TRBV5-1 with TRBJ1-1; D unclear. The germline V gene has CDR1 SGHRS and CDR2 YFSETQ. The germline V and J ends were trimmed by 0 bases and 0 bases, with 9 bases remaining between them. This CDR3 has 15 amino acids. CDR3 sequence reads: CASSLVGELNTEAFF. The CDR3 bases are TGCGCCAGCAGCTTGGTCGGGGAGTTGAACACTGAAGCTTTCTTT.

This chain joins TRBV7-6 and TRBJ2-3, with 9 bases lining up with TRBD1. The germline CDR1 and CDR2 sequences are SGHVS and FNYEAQ. There are 17 residues in the CDR3. Trimming at V came to 1 base and at J to 2 bases, leaving 7 bases not matched to a gene. CDR3 region: CASSLGITGGTTDTQYF. Here the CDR3 DNA reads TGTGCCAGCAGCTTAGGAATCACAGGGGGCACCACAGATACGCAGTATTTT.

The chain recombines TRBV3-1 (or the pseudogene TRBV3-2) with TRBJ2-7; D unresolved. The CDR3 covers 12 residues. Trimming pared 0 bases from V and 5 bases from J, leaving 5 bases between. Germline lookup yields CDR1 LGHDT and CDR2 YNNKEL (reference sequence). In DNA, the CDR3 is TGTGCCAGCAGCCAAGATCTACACGAGCAGTACTTC. Amino acids: CASSQDLHEQYF.

The chain couples TRBV27 to TRBJ2-1; 9 bases align to TRBD1. Germline CDR1 is MNHEY and CDR2 is SMNVEV (reference sequence). After removal of 5 bases from V and 12 bases from J, the junction contained 8 bases not matched to a gene. This CDR3 comprises 13 residues. CDR3 sequence: CASSIHRGLGQFF. The CDR3 DNA sequence: TGTGCCAGCAGTATACACAGGGGGCTTGGGCAGTTCTTC.

This clone was found a few times. V and J are TRBV7-6 and TRBJ1-5; TRBD1 aligns across 10 bases. V gave up 0 bases and J gave up 6 bases; unmatched junction bases: 5. CDR1 and CDR2 (germline): SGHVS, FNYEAQ. CDR3 length: 16 residues. CDR3 sequence: CASSLAGQGVGQPQHF. Here the CDR3 DNA reads TGTGCCAGCAGCTTAGCCGGACAGGGGGTAGGTCAGCCCCAGCATTTT.

The chain carries TRBV6-5 and TRBJ1-2; a weak D match, TRBD1 (5 bases). The CDR3 totals 16 residues. Trimming stripped 2 bases from V and 4 bases from J, with 17 bases between. From germline, CDR1 is MNHEY and CDR2 SVGAGI. In DNA form, the CDR3 reads TGTGCCAGCAGTTACGCAGGGCGCGGAGAGCTCTATGGCTACACCTTC. Translation: CASSYAGRGELYGYTF.

The chain employs TRBV13 and TRBJ2-3; a possible D gene is TRBD1 (5 bases). The CDR3 loop spans 10 amino acids. Trimming took 8 bases from V and 6 from J, leaving 6 bases between them. Germline V gives CDR1 PRHDT, CDR2 FYEKMQ (reference sequence). Here the CDR3 reads CASSGDTQYF. The CDR3 DNA is TGTGCCAGCTCAGGGGATACGCAGTATTTT. Full variable domain (outside the CDR3, taken from reference TRBV13 and TRBJ2-3): AAGVIQSPRHLIKEKRETATLKCYPIPRHDTVYWYQQGPGQDPQFLISFYEKMQSDKGSIPDRFSAQQFSDYHSELNMSSLELGDSALYFCASSGDTQYFGPGTRLTVL.

This chain uses TRBV30 with TRBJ1-2; the D is unclear. This CDR3 is 17 amino acids long. Trimming took off 2 bases at V and 4 bases at J, with 23 bases between the two ends. The germline V gene has CDR1 GTSNPN and CDR2 SVGIG (reference sequence). For the CDR3, the DNA is TGTGCCTGGAGTAGAGCCCGTCTCGGGATCCTGCGCTATGGCTACACCTTC. Translation: CAWSRARLGILRYGYTF.

The rearrangement links TRBV6-2 or TRBV6-3 to TRBJ1-3, with a possible D match to TRBD1 (6 bases). V was trimmed by 2 bases and J by 2 bases, leaving 10 bases between them. The CDR3 is made up of 15 amino acids. CDR1 and CDR2 from the germline V gene are MNHEY and SVGEGT. The CDR3 nucleotides read TGTGCCAGCAGTTACGGACAGCTAGCTGGAAACACCATATATTTT. Residues: CASSYGQLAGNTIYF.

The rearrangement uses TRBV24-1 and TRBJ2-3; D not resolved. CDR3 length: 14 residues. Germline CDR1 and CDR2: KGHDR and SFDVKD. Between the trimmed V and J ends, which lost 2 bases and 1 base, there was a span of 6 bases. The CDR3 sequence: CATSDSGGTDTQYF. CDR3 bases: TGTGCCACCAGTGATTCAGGCGGCACAGATACGCAGTATTTT.